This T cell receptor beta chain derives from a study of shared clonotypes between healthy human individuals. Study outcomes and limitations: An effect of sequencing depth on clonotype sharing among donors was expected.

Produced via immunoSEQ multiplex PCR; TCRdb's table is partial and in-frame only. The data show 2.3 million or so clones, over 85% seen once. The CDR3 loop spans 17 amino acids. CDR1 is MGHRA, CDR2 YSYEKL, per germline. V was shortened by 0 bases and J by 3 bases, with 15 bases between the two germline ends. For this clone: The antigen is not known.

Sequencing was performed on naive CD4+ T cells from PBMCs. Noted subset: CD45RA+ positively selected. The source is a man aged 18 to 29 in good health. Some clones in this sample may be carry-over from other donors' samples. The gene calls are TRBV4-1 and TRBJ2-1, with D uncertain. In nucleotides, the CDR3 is TGCGCCAGCAGCCAAGATCTTCCTAGTGCGGTCTACAATGAGCAGTTCTTC. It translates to CASSQDLPSAVYNEQFF.